These T cell receptor beta chains were read from a single sample in a study of blood T cell repertoires in COVID-19. Sequenced by immunoSEQ multiplex PCR; TCRdb stores in-frame clones only, minus some. The table has approximately 200,000 clones, about 80% seen once. Source material: PBMCs or T cells enriched from blood (not recorded which). These receptors were collected from a man aged 55 to 70 who had recovered from COVID-19. CDR3s include the opening cysteine and the closing phenylalanine or tryptophan. A D gene is named only where the DNA matches it firmly. Not all rows give a size; the values are once, few, many and, for expanded clones, a class.

j_call,clone_size,v_call,d_call,cdr3_aa,cdr3_nt
TRBJ1-5,-,TRBV19,-,CASRISGYQPQHF,TGTGCCAGTAGGATATCAGGTTATCAGCCCCAGCATTTT
TRBJ1-1,-,TRBV14,-,CASSKGEFGNTEAFF,TGTGCCAGCAGTAAGGGAGAATTTGGTAACACTGAAGCTTTCTTT
TRBJ1-6,-,TRBV5-1,-,CASSLGQANNNSPLHF,TGCGCCAGCAGCTTGGGACAGGCCAACAATAATTCACCCCTCCACTTT
TRBJ1-1,-,TRBV7-2,TRBD1,CASSSNRGNTEAFF,TGTGCCAGCAGCTCAAACAGGGGGAACACTGAAGCTTTCTTT
TRBJ2-5,once,TRBV7-8,TRBD2,CASSYAGLAEQETQYF,TGTGCCAGCAGCTATGCGGGACTAGCGGAACAAGAGACCCAGTACTTC
TRBJ1-1,-,TRBV5-1,TRBD1,CASSSPGTGGWDTEAFF,TGCGCCAGCAGCTCGCCCGGGACAGGGGGATGGGACACTGAAGCTTTCTTT
TRBJ1-2,-,TRBV30,-,CAWSVYTGSYGYTF,TGTGCCTGGAGTGTTTATACAGGTTCCTATGGCTACACCTTC
TRBJ2-7,-,TRBV7-9,-,CASSLSRGTRSYEQYF,TGTGCCAGCAGCTTATCTCGTGGGACACGCTCCTACGAGCAGTACTTC
TRBJ1-2,-,TRBV19,-,CASSITWTANYGYTF,TGTGCCAGTAGTATCACCTGGACAGCTAACTATGGCTACACCTTC
TRBJ2-7,-,TRBV7-9,-,CASSRRTVIGQYF,TGTGCCAGCAGCCGGCGGACAGTCATTGGGCAGTACTTC
TRBJ2-3,-,TRBV9,TRBD2,CASSPPEGLAITDTQYF,TGTGCCAGCAGCCCCCCCGAGGGACTAGCGATTACAGATACGCAGTATTTT
TRBJ1-4,-,TRBV24-1,TRBD1,CATSDPGQGPNEKLFF,TGTGCCACCAGTGACCCTGGACAGGGTCCTAATGAAAAACTGTTTTTT
TRBJ1-1,-,TRBV6-5,-,CASSQDRVNTEAFF,TGTGCCAGCAGTCAGGACAGAGTTAACACTGAAGCTTTCTTT
TRBJ2-2,-,TRBV6-2/TRBV6-3,TRBD1,CASSSGGGTGELFF,TGTGCCAGCAGTTCAGGGGGCGGGACCGGGGAGCTGTTTTTT
TRBJ2-3,-,TRBV24-1,-,CATSEQDLDTQYF,TGTGCCACCAGTGAACAGGACCTGGACACGCAGTATTTT
TRBJ1-2,-,TRBV29-1,-,CSVEDQLTNYGYTF,TGCAGCGTTGAAGATCAACTGACTAACTATGGCTACACCTTC